The 32 T cell receptor beta chains listed next were all sequenced from one sample in a study of cytomegalovirus exposure and HLA in healthy donors. Researchers ran the PCR with 60 Vbeta and 13 Jbeta primers. Produced via immunoSEQ multiplex PCR; TCRdb's table is partial and in-frame only. Of about 140,000 clones listed, 78% are singletons. The sample taken for sequencing was PBMCs. Receptor source: a woman aged 18-29 years in good health and CMV-seropositive.

The rearrangement links TRBV4-2 to TRBJ2-7, with D perhaps TRBD2 (5 bases). This CDR3 contains 14 residues. V lost 3 bases, J lost 0 bases, and 9 bases lay in between. Germline lookup yields CDR1 LGHNA and CDR2 YNFKEQ. CDR3 coding DNA: TGTGCCAGCAGCCAGGCCGGGGACTCCTACGAGCAGTACTTC. As protein: CASSQAGDSYEQYF.

The chain couples TRBV19 to TRBJ2-3, with TRBD1 matching 11 bases. This CDR3 is built from 16 residues. V was clipped by 6 bases and J by 6 bases; unmatched bases: 11. Germline-derived CDR1 and CDR2 are LNHDA and SQIVND (reference sequence). The CDR3 reads CASSPGRTGGLDTQYF. CDR3 DNA sequence: TGTGCCAGTAGCCCTGGGAGGACAGGGGGCTTGGATACGCAGTATTTT.

The CDR3 reads CASSLVSDRSFGYTF. CDR3 sequence (DNA): TGTGCCAGCAGCTTAGTTTCAGACAGGTCTTTCGGCTACACCTTC. The V and J genes are TRBV11-3 and TRBJ1-2, with a possible D match to TRBD1 (6 bases). Germline CDR1 SGHNT, CDR2 YENEEA. This CDR3 comprises 15 residues. V lost 1 base to trimming and J lost 8 bases, with 17 bases between them.

The V call is TRBV6-1, the J call TRBJ1-4; tentative D call: TRBD1 (5 bases). The CDR3 is 14 amino acids. Germline V CDR1 and CDR2: MNHNS, SASEGT. V was cut by 4 bases and J by 8 bases, with 14 bases left in between. The CDR3 reads CASSGGQGGEKLFF. The DNA for the CDR3 is TGTGCCAGCAGTGGCGGGCAGGGAGGCGAAAAACTGTTTTTT.

This clone was observed once. The chain links TRBV7-7 to TRBJ2-2; D gene ambiguous. Looked up from germline, CDR1 is SSHAT and CDR2 is FNYEAQ (reference sequence). This CDR3 has 16 amino acids. The V and J ends lost 0 bases and 0 bases respectively, with 8 bases between them. CDR3 sequence: CASSLATRPNTGELFF. As DNA, the CDR3 is TGTGCCAGCAGCTTAGCGACACGGCCGAACACCGGGGAGCTGTTTTTT. The full variable domain, with the rest looked up from reference TRBV7-7 and TRBJ2-2, is GAGVSQSPRYKVTKRGQDVTLRCDPISSHATLYWYQQALGQGPEFLTYFNYEAQPDKSGLPSDRFSAERPEGSISTLTIQRTEQRDSAMYRCASSLATRPNTGELFFGEGSRLTVL.

The chain couples TRBV19 to TRBJ1-1; D remains unclear. Trimming took 3 bases from V and 2 from J, leaving 10 bases between them. The V gene's germline CDR1 is LNHDA and CDR2 SQIVND (reference sequence). The CDR3 totals 14 residues. The CDR3 nucleotides are TGTGCCAGTAGTATGCGGCCGGGTAACACTGAAGCTTTCTTT. Its translation: CASSMRPGNTEAFF.

The CDR3 DNA sequence: TGTGCCAGCAGCGCCGGGACAGATAGCAATCAGCCCCAGCATTTT. This translates into CASSAGTDSNQPQHF. The V gene is TRBV5-8, the J gene TRBJ1-5, with 7 bases that match TRBD1. The ends lost 4 bases at V and 0 bases at J; junction bases unmatched: 4. The germline V gene has CDR1 SGHTS and CDR2 YDEGEE. This CDR3 is 15 amino acids long. Full variable domain (rest looked up from reference TRBV5-8 and TRBJ1-5): EAGVTQSPTHLIKTRGQQATLRCSPISGHTSVYWYQQALGLGLQFLLWYDEGEERNRGNFPPRFSGRQFPNYSSELNVNALELEDSALYLCASSAGTDSNQPQHFGDGTRLSIL.

The V call is TRBV5-1, the J call TRBJ2-3; tentatively, D is TRBD2 (6 bases). The CDR3 is 16 amino acids. The V end was cut by 9 bases, the J end by 0 bases, with 20 bases between. Germline V gives CDR1 SGHRS, CDR2 YFSETQ. The CDR3 bases are TGCGCCACCAAGGTCCTCGGAGGGCACAGCACAGATACGCAGTATTTT. This translates into CATKVLGGHSTDTQYF.

The genes are TRBV13 and TRBJ2-7; 13 bases map to TRBD2. The DNA end lines up better with TRBJ2-1; the J call may be wrong. Germline-derived CDR1 and CDR2 are PRHDT and FYEKMQ (reference sequence). The CDR3 is 17 amino acids. The CDR3 protein is CASSPSGGLAGNNEQFF. The DNA for the CDR3 is TGTGCCAGCAGCCCTTCCGGGGGACTAGCGGGGAACAATGAGCAGTTCTTC.

This clone was seen a few times. The rearrangement links TRBV7-2 to TRBJ1-3, with D possibly TRBD1 on 5 matching bases. The CDR3 is made up of 15 amino acids. Germline loops: CDR1 SGHTA, CDR2 FQGNSA. V lost 4 bases, J lost 0 bases, and 10 bases lay in between. The chain's CDR3 is CASSSRAVSGNTIYF. The CDR3 bases are TGTGCCAGCAGCTCCAGGGCCGTCTCTGGAAACACCATATATTTT. Combining the CDR3 with reference TRBV7-2 and TRBJ1-3 gives the whole variable domain GAGVSQSPSNKVTEKGKDVELRCDPISGHTALYWYRQSLGQGLEFLIYFQGNSAPDKSGLPSDRFSAERTGGSVSTLTIQRTQQEDSAVYLCASSSRAVSGNTIYFGEGSWLTVV.

The rearrangement uses TRBV19 and TRBJ2-6; possible D gene TRBD2, 6 bases. V dropped 3 bases and J dropped 0 bases, with 6 bases sitting between them. The length of the CDR3 is 15 residues. Germline V gene sequence: CDR1 LNHDA, CDR2 SQIVND (reference sequence). The CDR3 nucleotides are TGTGCCAGTAGTATGGAGGGCTCTGGGGCCAACGTCCTGACTTTC. Translated: CASSMEGSGANVLTF.

The chain has TRBV28 and TRBJ2-1; D is perhaps TRBD2 (6 bases). Per the germline V gene, CDR1 is MDHEN and CDR2 is SYDVKM. The CDR3 has 20 residues. Trimming shortened V by 4 bases and J by 0 bases, and 25 bases separated the two germline ends. CDR3 sequence: CASSSGGHELADSSYNEQFF. CDR3 DNA sequence: TGTGCCAGCAGTTCCGGAGGGCATGAACTAGCAGATAGCTCCTACAATGAGCAGTTCTTC.

V and J are TRBV4-3 and TRBJ1-3, with no clear D. This CDR3 contains 15 residues. Germline V CDR1 and CDR2: LGHNA, YSLEER. V was shortened by 0 bases and J by 0 bases, with 6 bases between the two germline ends. The CDR3 nucleotides read TGCGCCAGCAGCCAAGACCCGGTCTCTGGAAACACCATATATTTT. It specifies CASSQDPVSGNTIYF.

The genes are TRBV5-1 and TRBJ1-4; TRBD1 matches at 7 bases. V lost 9 bases and J lost 8; bases outside the gene matches: 16. The CDR3 spans 15 residues. Germline assignment: CDR1 SGHRS and CDR2 YFSETQ. The CDR3 loop is CANGSTGPIGEKLFF. DNA for the CDR3: TGCGCCAATGGATCGACAGGGCCAATTGGGGAAAAACTGTTTTTT.

The chain is built from TRBV7-6 and TRBJ2-1; 16 bases fit TRBD2. The CDR3 has 18 residues. Germline-derived CDR1 and CDR2 are SGHVS and FNYEAQ. J was trimmed by 10 bases and V by 5 bases; bases with no gene match: 14. The CDR3 DNA reads TGTGCCAGCAGCCATCCTCCCGGGACTAGCGGGGGGGCGGGGGAGCAGTTCTTC. It codes for CASSHPPGTSGGAGEQFF.

The V gene is TRBV10-1, the J gene TRBJ2-2; D is possibly TRBD2 (6 bases). Germline CDR1 is WNHNN and CDR2 is SYGVQD (reference sequence). The CDR3 is 16 residues long. V lost 3 bases and J lost 0, with 11 bases in between. The CDR3 is CASSEAGTSNTGELFF. Written as DNA, the CDR3 is TGCGCCAGCAGTGAAGCAGGGACTTCGAACACCGGGGAGCTGTTTTTT.

The V gene is TRBV5-1, the J gene TRBJ1-4; TRBD1 agrees at 7 bases. J lost 12 bases, V lost 2 bases, and 1 base had no gene match. Germline values: CDR1 SGHRS, CDR2 YFSETQ. The CDR3 has 11 amino acids. CDR3 coding DNA: TGCGCCAGCAGCTTCGGGACAGAACTGTTTTTT. Translated, it gives CASSFGTELFF.

The V and J genes are TRBV6-5 and TRBJ1-3; TRBD1 matches 9 bases. The length of the CDR3 is 15 residues. The germline V gene encodes CDR1 MNHEY and CDR2 SVGAGI. J was trimmed by 7 bases and V by 6 bases; bases with no gene match: 10. CDR3 sequence reads: CASSRGQGDGNTIYF. DNA for the CDR3: TGTGCCAGCAGCCGGGGACAGGGCGATGGGAACACCATATATTTT.

The V call is TRBV18, the J call TRBJ1-1; 9 positions match TRBD1. V lost 6 bases, J lost 1 base, and 3 bases stayed unmatched. The germline V gene encodes CDR1 KGHSH and CDR2 LQKENI. The length of the CDR3 is 14 residues. In DNA form, the CDR3 reads TGTGCCAGCTCGCTGACAGGGGGGAACACTGAAGCTTTCTTT. It specifies CASSLTGGNTEAFF. The full variable domain, in which reference TRBV18 and TRBJ1-1 provide the parts outside the CDR3, is NAGVMQNPRHLVRRRGQEARLRCSPMKGHSHVYWYRQLPEEGLKFMVYLQKENIIDESGMPKERFSAEFPKEGPSILRIQQVVRGDSAAYFCASSLTGGNTEAFFGQGTRLTVV.

The chain's CDR3 is CASSLTSIETQYF. DNA for the CDR3: TGTGCCAGCAGCTTAACTAGTATAGAGACCCAGTACTTC. The chain links TRBV7-8 to TRBJ2-5; tentative D call: TRBD2 (5 bases). Germline lookup yields CDR1 SGHVS and CDR2 FQNEAQ. There are 13 residues in the CDR3. Trimming pared 2 bases from V and 4 bases from J, leaving 8 bases between. The entire variable domain, with the rest obtained from reference TRBV7-8 and TRBJ2-5, is as follows: GAGVSQSPRYKVAKRGQDVALRCDPISGHVSLFWYQQALGQGPEFLTYFQNEAQLDKSGLPSDRFFAERPEGSVSTLKIQRTQQEDSAVYLCASSLTSIETQYFGPGTRLLVL.

This chain links TRBV30 with TRBJ2-2; 15 bases fit TRBD2. V was pared by 3 bases and J by 7 bases, with 15 bases of the junction left unmatched. Germline lookup yields CDR1 GTSNPN and CDR2 SVGIG (reference sequence). This CDR3 has 19 amino acids. The CDR3 sequence is CAWSRYRTSGGAVIGELFF. As DNA, the CDR3 is TGTGCCTGGAGCCGTTACCGGACTAGCGGGGGGGCGGTTATCGGGGAGCTGTTTTTT.

The chain carries TRBV4-1 and TRBJ1-1; 9 bases line up with TRBD1. CDR3 size: 11 residues. V shed 3 bases and J 10 bases; nucleotides not matched to a gene: 0. CDR1 is MGHRA and CDR2 is YSYEKL in the germline V gene. The CDR3 nucleotides read TGCGCCAGCAGCCAGGGACAGGGAGCTTTCTTT. Its translation is CASSQGQGAFF.

The chain is built from TRBV5-1 and TRBJ1-3, with 8 bases that match TRBD1. Germline lookup yields CDR1 SGHRS and CDR2 YFSETQ. V shed 5 bases, J shed 0 bases, and the junction held 7 bases outside the gene matches. The CDR3 extends over 16 amino acids. CDR3 region: CASSPTGALSGNTIYF. The CDR3, as DNA: TGCGCCAGCAGTCCGACAGGGGCGCTCTCTGGAAACACCATATATTTT.

A single count supports this clone. This chain connects TRBV7-8 to TRBJ1-3, with a tentative D call TRBD1 (6 bases). This CDR3 comprises 13 residues. Looked up from germline, CDR1 is SGHVS and CDR2 is FQNEAQ. Trimming left V 4 bases short and J 4 bases short, with 8 bases between. The CDR3 is CASSSGQGNTIYF. The CDR3 DNA follows: TGTGCCAGCAGCTCAGGACAGGGAAACACCATATATTTT. Full variable domain (rest looked up from reference TRBV7-8 and TRBJ1-3): GAGVSQSPRYKVAKRGQDVALRCDPISGHVSLFWYQQALGQGPEFLTYFQNEAQLDKSGLPSDRFFAERPEGSVSTLKIQRTQQEDSAVYLCASSSGQGNTIYFGEGSWLTVV.

Note on this clone: Additional DNA sequences in this sample encode the identical CDR3. The chain combines TRBV27 with TRBJ1-2; 8 nucleotides agree with TRBD1. Per germline, CDR1 MNHEY and CDR2 SMNVEV (reference sequence). This CDR3 comprises 13 residues. Trimming cost V 6 bases and J 2 bases; bases outside gene matches: 2. The CDR3: CASRDRANYGYTF. In nucleotides, the CDR3 is TGTGCCAGCAGGGACAGGGCGAACTATGGCTACACCTTC.

A few counts support this clone. The chain combines TRBV10-2 with TRBJ2-3; D remains unclear. There are 14 residues in the CDR3. V was pared by 6 bases and J by 2 bases, with 12 bases between. Germline CDR1 is WSHSY and CDR2 is SAAADI. CDR3 protein: CASSTYSITDTQYF. CDR3 in DNA: TGCGCCAGCAGCACTTACTCAATCACAGATACGCAGTATTTT.

V and J are TRBV7-2 and TRBJ2-5, with 11 bases fitting TRBD2. J was trimmed by 0 bases and V by 4 bases; bases with no gene match: 10. Germline CDR1 and CDR2: SGHTA and FQGNSA. The CDR3 totals 18 residues. CDR3 nucleotides: TGTGCCAGCAGCTCCTCTCTAGCGGGGGGCAGGGACCAAGAGACCCAGTACTTC. It is translated as CASSSSLAGGRDQETQYF.

This rearrangement joins TRBV23-1 to TRBJ2-4; TRBD2 matches 12 bases. Being an ORF, TRBV23-1 has a function that is uncertain. This CDR3 has 21 amino acids. The V and J ends lost 3 bases and 3 bases, in that order; junction bases with no gene match: 18. The CDR3 region has the DNA TGCGCCAGCAGTCACTGCGGACTAGCGGGGCTCAAGGGTTGTGGCAAAAACATTCAGTACTTC. Its translation is CASSHCGLAGLKGCGKNIQYF.

The V call is TRBV28, the J call TRBJ2-3; the match to TRBD1 covers 8 bases. Germline lookup yields CDR1 MDHEN and CDR2 SYDVKM. V dropped 5 bases and J dropped 2; count of bases not matched to a gene: 9. The CDR3 contains 16 residues. CDR3 in amino acids: CASSPTRQGNTDTQYF. Here the CDR3 DNA reads TGTGCCAGCAGTCCGACCCGACAGGGGAACACAGATACGCAGTATTTT.

The V call is TRBV2, the J call TRBJ2-7, with TRBD1 identical over 9 bases. Per the germline V gene, CDR1 is SNHLY and CDR2 is FYNNEI. With 6 bases clipped from V and 1 base from J, the junction kept 4 bases outside the gene matches. The CDR3 is 14 amino acids. CDR3 protein: CASRRDRVSYEQYF. CDR3 DNA sequence: TGTGCCAGCAGGAGGGACAGGGTATCCTACGAGCAGTACTTC.

This clone was found once. V usage is TRBV19 and J usage is TRBJ1-2; weak D call: TRBD1 (6 bases). V lost 4 bases to trimming and J lost 2 bases, with 17 bases between them. Per the germline V gene, CDR1 is LNHDA and CDR2 is SQIVND (reference sequence). The CDR3 is made up of 16 amino acids. The CDR3 reads CASSTLVARGNYGYTF. CDR3 bases: TGTGCCAGTAGTACCCTCGTGGCCAGGGGAAACTATGGCTACACCTTC.

The V gene is TRBV19, the J gene TRBJ1-2; the match to TRBD1 covers 8 bases. Germline CDR1 LNHDA, CDR2 SQIVND (reference sequence). This CDR3 is built from 13 residues. Unmatched junction bases numbered 5, after V lost 7 bases and J lost 4 bases. CDR3 sequence reads: CASKPGTGYGYTF. CDR3 DNA sequence: TGTGCCAGTAAACCCGGGACAGGCTATGGCTACACCTTC.